This T cell receptor (beta chain) emerged from a study of cytomegalovirus exposure and HLA in healthy donors. The wider study: When 350 to 500 donors were genotyped, roughly four fifths of them were found to fall in the Caucasian-associated ancestry cluster.

The PCR made use of 60 Vbeta and 13 Jbeta primers. Some clones are missing from TCRdb's copy, which holds only in-frame ones; the method was immunoSEQ multiplex PCR. The sample has more than 150,000 clones, roughly 84% seen once; the top ten hold around 0.21%. V was cut by 0 bases and J by 6 bases, with 15 bases left in between. The germline V gene encodes CDR1 SGHVS and CDR2 FQNEAQ. This CDR3 spans 15 amino acids. The sequenced material came from PBMCs. The rearrangement joins TRBV7-8 to TRBJ2-7; D is possibly TRBD2 (6 bases). This clonotype originated in a girl younger than two in good health and CMV-seronegative. CDR3 residues: CASSLARKGRTEQYF. The CDR3 DNA reads TGTGCCAGCAGCTTAGCTAGGAAGGGGAGGACCGAGCAGTACTTC. The full variable domain, rest sourced from reference TRBV7-8 and TRBJ2-7, is GAGVSQSPRYKVAKRGQDVALRCDPISGHVSLFWYQQALGQGPEFLTYFQNEAQLDKSGLPSDRFFAERPEGSVSTLKIQRTQQEDSAVYLCASSLARKGRTEQYFGPGTRLTVT.